The 25 T cell receptor beta chains below were found in one sample sequenced in a study of blood T cell repertoires in COVID-19. Clones were read by immunoSEQ multiplex PCR, and TCRdb kept only the in-frame ones, dropping some. The table has roughly 40,000 clones, almost 85% seen once. Sequences were obtained from peripheral blood. The source of these receptors is a human donor in a cohort sampled during active COVID-19.

Comment on this clone: At the DNA level, this CDR3 is encoded by other sequences in the same sample as well. The CDR3 DNA follows: TGTGCCAGCAGCTTTGTCGGTCCGGGTGACTATACCTTC. This translates into CASSFVGPGDYTF. This sequence joins TRBV11-2 and TRBJ1-2, with D hard to call. This CDR3 has 13 amino acids. V was clipped by 3 bases and J by 14 bases, with 19 bases between them. Germline V gene sequence: CDR1 SGHAT, CDR2 FQNNGV.

This chain joins TRBV23-1 and TRBJ2-2, with TRBD2 identical over 8 bases. TRBV23-1 carries the ORF label, with uncertain function. The CDR3 has 18 amino acids. The trim removed 2 bases at V and 2 bases at J, leaving 10 bases unmatched. This CDR3 reads CASSQPATSGDNTGELFF. CDR3 sequence (DNA): TGCGCCAGCAGTCAACCAGCAACTAGCGGAGACAACACCGGGGAGCTGTTTTTT.

The V gene is TRBV3-1 (or the pseudogene TRBV3-2), the J gene TRBJ1-1, with D unclear. This CDR3 contains 16 residues. Germline V gene sequence: CDR1 LGHDT, CDR2 YNNKEL (reference sequence). V dropped 0 bases and J dropped 2 bases, with 13 bases sitting between them. The CDR3, as DNA: TGTGCCAGCAGCCAAGAGGGCGGGTGGGGAAACACTGAAGCTTTCTTT. Its translation is CASSQEGGWGNTEAFF.

This clone was observed a handful of times. The chain is built from TRBV7-8 and TRBJ2-1, with 12 bases fitting TRBD2. CDR1 is SGHVS, CDR2 FQNEAQ, per germline. The J segment lost 10 bases and the V segment lost 6 bases, leaving 10 bases of the junction unmatched. This CDR3 is 15 amino acids long. The CDR3 DNA sequence: TGTGCCAGCAGGACTAGACTAGCGGGAGTGGGGGAGCAGTTCTTC. Its protein product is CASRTRLAGVGEQFF.

The V call is TRBV24-1, the J call TRBJ2-3, with 13 bases aligning to TRBD2. V shed 2 bases, J shed 8 bases, and the junction held 3 bases outside the gene matches. The CDR3 spans 15 residues. Germline CDR1 KGHDR, CDR2 SFDVKD. CDR3 bases: TGTGCCACCAGTGATTCCGGGACTAGCGGGACTACGCAGTATTTT. Protein product: CATSDSGTSGTTQYF.

The rearrangement joins TRBV19 to TRBJ2-1, with D perhaps TRBD1 (6 bases). The CDR3 length is 14 residues. The V gene's germline CDR1 is LNHDA and CDR2 SQIVND (reference sequence). The V end was cut by 3 bases, the J end by 4 bases, with 10 bases between. DNA for the CDR3: TGTGCCAGTAGTATCCTAGACAGGTACAATGAGCAGTTCTTC. It translates to CASSILDRYNEQFF.

The CDR3 region has the DNA TGTGCCAGCAGTGGCGGTCGGACTAGCGGGAGTTATAGCGGGGAGCTGTTTTTT. This translates into CASSGGRTSGSYSGELFF. The genes are TRBV2 and TRBJ2-2, with 13 nucleotides matching TRBD2. Looked up from germline, CDR1 is SNHLY and CDR2 is FYNNEI. This CDR3 is built from 18 residues. Losses at the gene ends were 4 bases for V and 7 bases for J; bases not matched to a gene: 12.

This clone was counted once. V usage is TRBV29-1 and J usage is TRBJ1-2; possible D gene TRBD1, 5 bases. This CDR3 has 13 residues. The germline V gene encodes CDR1 SQVTM and CDR2 ANQGSEA. Trimming cost V 4 bases and J 2 bases, with 11 bases left between them. In DNA form, the CDR3 reads TGCAGCGTTGGAAGGGGCGAGAACTATGGCTACACCTTC. This codes for CSVGRGENYGYTF.

The chain is built from TRBV10-1 and TRBJ1-1; D might be TRBD1 (5 bases). The CDR3 consists of 18 residues. The germline V gene has CDR1 WNHNN and CDR2 SYGVQD (reference sequence). Trimming removed 8 bases from V and 3 bases from J, with 28 bases in between. The chain's CDR3 is CASVIREPPGGGYTEAFF. The DNA of the CDR3 is TGCGCCAGCGTAATCAGGGAGCCACCGGGGGGGGGATACACTGAAGCTTTCTTT.

The chain uses TRBV30 and TRBJ2-3; no firm D call. The CDR3 sequence is 15 residues long. Trimming removed 6 bases from V and 2 bases from J, with 18 bases in between. Germline V CDR1 and CDR2: GTSNPN, SVGIG (reference sequence). This CDR3 is CACISGKLSTDTQYF. The CDR3 DNA is TGTGCCTGTATTTCGGGTAAACTGTCCACAGATACGCAGTATTTT.

The chain couples TRBV10-3 to TRBJ2-2; 7 nucleotides agree with TRBD2. This CDR3 has 15 residues. V lost 8 bases and J lost 3; bases outside the gene matches: 9. Germline V gene lookup returns CDR1 ENHRY and CDR2 SYGVKD. The CDR3 sequence is CAIAAGERDTGELFF. The CDR3, as DNA: TGTGCCATCGCCGCGGGGGAGCGGGACACCGGGGAGCTGTTTTTT.

This chain connects TRBV12-3 or TRBV12-4 to TRBJ1-2; no definite D call. The V and J ends lost 3 bases and 7 bases respectively, with 9 bases between them. The CDR3 contains 12 residues. The DNA for the CDR3 is TGTGCCAGCAGTTTCAAGAGGTCTGGCTACACCTTC. Translated, it gives CASSFKRSGYTF.

V usage is TRBV29-1 and J usage is TRBJ2-3, with D uncertain. CDR1 is SQVTM and CDR2 is ANQGSEA in the germline V gene. There are 14 residues in the CDR3. V gave up 3 bases and J gave up 2 bases, with 12 bases separating them. CDR3 loop: CSVDRRSLTDTQYF. Here the CDR3 DNA reads TGCAGCGTTGATAGGCGGTCACTCACAGATACGCAGTATTTT.

This clone was seen only a few times. V is TRBV2 and J is TRBJ2-2, with a weak D call TRBD1 (5 bases). With 7 bases removed from V and 7 bases from J, the gap between germline ends came to 19 bases. Germline lookup yields CDR1 SNHLY and CDR2 FYNNEI. CDR3 size: 15 residues. The CDR3 nucleotides read TGTGCCAGCACCCACAGGATCTTAACTGACGGGGAGCTGTTTTTT. The encoded protein is CASTHRILTDGELFF.

J is TRBJ2-7 and V is TRBV11-1; unclear D gene. CDR1 and CDR2 from the germline V gene are SGHAT and FQDESV (reference sequence). CDR3 length: 12 residues. V was shortened by 1 base and J by 7 bases, with 8 bases between the two germline ends. In DNA, the CDR3 is TGTGCCAGCAGCTTAGGCCCCCGGGAGCAGTACTTC. Translated: CASSLGPREQYF.

As DNA, the CDR3 is TGTGCCAGCAGCTTAGCGCCTAGCGGGAGTACATCTGATACGCAGTATTTT. This sequence encodes CASSLAPSGSTSDTQYF. The chain joins TRBV7-8 to TRBJ2-3, with 10 bases matching TRBD2. CDR3 length equals 17 residues. The V segment lost 0 bases and the J segment 6 bases; nucleotides outside the gene matches: 9. The germline gives CDR1 SGHVS, CDR2 FQNEAQ.

This rearrangement joins TRBV27 to TRBJ2-1, with a possible D match to TRBD2 (6 bases). V shed 10 bases and J shed 2 bases, with 12 bases lying between them. CDR1 and CDR2 from the germline V gene are MNHEY and SMNVEV (reference sequence). CDR3 length equals 13 residues. This CDR3 reads CATAEGTYNEQFF. The CDR3 DNA reads TGTGCCACCGCGGAGGGAACCTACAATGAGCAGTTCTTC.

The V and J genes are TRBV29-1 and TRBJ2-3; D might be TRBD1 (5 bases). The V gene's germline CDR1 is SQVTM and CDR2 ANQGSEA. The CDR3 sequence is 14 residues long. Trimming shortened V by 0 bases and J by 14 bases, and 21 bases separated the two germline ends. CDR3 sequence: CSVEDQLSQAQVYF. The CDR3 nucleotides are TGCAGCGTTGAAGATCAGCTTAGCCAGGCACAGGTGTATTTT.

The rearrangement joins TRBV29-1 to TRBJ2-7; 10 nucleotides line up with TRBD1. CDR1 and CDR2 from the germline V gene are SQVTM and ANQGSEA. This CDR3 comprises 15 residues. V shed 5 bases and J 6 bases; nucleotides not matched to a gene: 13. Here the CDR3 reads CSVLEPGQGLGEQYF. Written as DNA, the CDR3 is TGCAGCGTTCTCGAGCCGGGACAGGGGCTAGGCGAGCAGTACTTC.

The chain couples TRBV19 to TRBJ2-5; a weak D match, TRBD2 (6 bases). With 6 bases removed from V and 2 bases from J, the gap between germline ends came to 16 bases. Germline assignment: CDR1 LNHDA and CDR2 SQIVND (reference sequence). The CDR3 totals 15 residues. The CDR3 here is CASSPSRDSQETQYF. The CDR3 DNA sequence: TGTGCCAGTAGCCCTAGCCGGGACTCGCAAGAGACCCAGTACTTC.

This clone was observed a few times. This chain uses TRBV6-5 with TRBJ1-4; TRBD1 matches at 9 bases. Germline V lookup: CDR1 MNHEY, CDR2 SVGAGI. This CDR3 is 14 amino acids long. V lost 6 bases to trimming and J lost 8 bases; unmatched junction nucleotides: 7. CDR3 in DNA: TGTGCCAGCAGCCCCGGACAGGGGAGGGAAAAACTGTTTTTT. This encodes CASSPGQGREKLFF.

Note on this clone: This same CDR3 is encoded by further DNA sequences in the sample. The V call is TRBV6-5, the J call TRBJ2-1, with D maybe TRBD2 (6 bases). CDR3 length: 12 amino acids. The V gene lost 6 bases and the J gene lost 6 bases, with 9 bases spanning the gap. Germline CDR1 MNHEY, CDR2 SVGAGI. This chain's CDR3 is CASRTGANEQFF. The CDR3, as DNA: TGTGCCAGCAGGACGGGAGCCAATGAGCAGTTCTTC.

This clone was seen a single time. The rearrangement uses TRBV7-9 and TRBJ2-1; 9 bases fit TRBD2. Per the germline V gene, CDR1 is SEHNR and CDR2 is FQNEAQ (reference sequence). The CDR3 loop spans 16 amino acids. J was trimmed by 7 bases and V by 5 bases; bases with no gene match: 12. CDR3 nucleotide sequence: TGTGCCAGCAGCCTTTCGCTAGCGGGATTTGGGAATGAGCAGTTCTTC. Translating it yields CASSLSLAGFGNEQFF.

The V and J genes are TRBV27 and TRBJ2-7; 8 bases agree with TRBD1. V lost 0 bases to trimming and J lost 2 bases; unmatched junction nucleotides: 6. The CDR3 contains 16 residues. Germline assignment: CDR1 MNHEY and CDR2 SMNVEV (reference sequence). CDR3 in amino acids: CASSLSLGQGTYEQYF. In DNA form, the CDR3 reads TGTGCCAGCAGTTTATCGTTAGGACAGGGTACCTACGAGCAGTACTTC.

The chain has TRBV19 and TRBJ1-5; D uncertain. The V gene's germline CDR1 is LNHDA and CDR2 SQIVND (reference sequence). V lost 4 bases and J lost 0, with 4 bases in between. The CDR3 totals 13 residues. CDR3 sequence reads: CASSTSSNQPQHF. The CDR3, as DNA: TGTGCCAGTAGTACCTCTAGCAATCAGCCCCAGCATTTT.